The rows below give T cell receptor beta chains drawn from one sample of a study of response to subunit inactivated influenza vaccine. MiXCR, run by TCRdb on the RT-PCR reads, gives a single entry per CDR3 protein. The sample has hundreds of thousands of distinct CDR3 sequences; around 11% are singletons. This specimen was PBMCs from blood, taken on the day of vaccination. Receptors were obtained from a man aged 45 to 65 who received an inactivated influenza vaccine. Both conserved end residues are part of each CDR3.

V gene	J gene	CDR3 protein
TRBV9	TRBJ2-2	CASSVGVTGELFF
TRBV4-3	TRBJ1-2	CASSPSGQGVYGYTF
TRBV29-1	TRBJ2-7	CSVSLGGNDEQYF
TRBV29-1	TRBJ2-5	CSAERGQETQYF
TRBV6-2/TRBV6-3	TRBJ1-5	CASSRDSGMEQPQHF
TRBV5-1	TRBJ2-7	CASSLEVGGLDEQYF
TRBV10-2	TRBJ2-5	CASSEPSTTGRQETQYF
TRBV7-2	TRBJ2-7	CASSSASRIYEQYF
TRBV12-3/TRBV12-4	TRBJ1-3	CASRRTGLGNTIYF
TRBV4-3	TRBJ1-3	CASSQVPGLENTIYF
TRBV7-2	TRBJ1-3	CASSLYVGVGNTIYF
TRBV5-1	TRBJ2-3	CASTVTTQNTQYF
TRBV20-1	TRBJ2-5	CSAPTDYGPQYF
TRBV28	TRBJ2-1	CASSFSGLGNEQFF
TRBV20-1	TRBJ1-5	CSASKVPGGASNQPQHF
TRBV5-6	TRBJ2-5	CASSLDYQETQYF
TRBV7-9	TRBJ2-5	CASSDGTSGGFETQYF
TRBV4-3	TRBJ2-1	CASSQVGGRADLFF
TRBV11-1	TRBJ2-7	CASSFDYEEYF
TRBV7-8	TRBJ2-2	CASSLDRGRSANTGELFF
TRBV20-1	TRBJ2-7	CSARPASGDEQYF
TRBV20-1	TRBJ1-6	CSAEPPGQGGSPLHF
TRBV29-1	TRBJ2-3	CSVGGLSGRTDTQYF
TRBV28	TRBJ2-1	CASRAGGPAINEQFF
TRBV5-1	TRBJ1-2	CASSLERYYGYTF
TRBV5-1	TRBJ2-7	CASSLTGNEDEQYF
TRBV4-2	TRBJ2-2	CASSPRDSGPGELFF
TRBV6-2/TRBV6-3	TRBJ2-1	CASSYPTWGASSSGRANEQFF
TRBV12-3/TRBV12-4	TRBJ2-3	CASSLAGGRGDTQYF
TRBV12-3/TRBV12-4	TRBJ1-2	CASSLTGPYGYTF
TRBV12-3/TRBV12-4	TRBJ2-7	CASSLSRGAYEQYF
TRBV20-1	TRBJ2-2	CSASLGGVKTNTGELFF
TRBV29-1	TRBJ2-3	CSVELAAGGTDTQYF
TRBV19	TRBJ2-5	CASSMGLHQETQYF
TRBV20-1	TRBJ2-7	CSAQPRDSAPLYEQYF
TRBV7-9	TRBJ2-7	CASSLASIGVGEQYF
TRBV6-2/TRBV6-3	TRBJ2-1	CVSSYSAGSYNEQFF
TRBV5-1	TRBJ2-3	CASSLAEGTDTQYF
TRBV18	TRBJ2-5	CASSPRQGEETQYF
TRBV11-1	TRBJ2-1	CASSLALGKRGAYNEQFF
TRBV20-1	TRBJ2-5	CSADPAPSGRALFEETQYF
TRBV7-2	TRBJ2-5	CASSLSPGKTQYF
TRBV29-1	TRBJ1-2	CSVDSAGTSRGYTF
TRBV7-3	TRBJ2-3	CASSPGWLAGGPGGTDTQYF
TRBV28	TRBJ1-5	CASRVGSAHQPQHF
TRBV12-3/TRBV12-4	TRBJ2-3	CASSLGFAVGGDTQYF
TRBV20-1	TRBJ1-3	CSARDSTGGNGNTIYF
TRBV28	TRBJ1-6	CASRTGTAYNSPLHF
TRBV28	TRBJ2-7	CASSFPTPRDLYEQYF
TRBV20-1	TRBJ2-1	CSAPTLNEQFF
TRBV20-1	TRBJ1-2	CSANSGTGERGYTF
TRBV20-1	TRBJ2-7	CSARTGGLYEQYF
TRBV18	TRBJ2-1	CASSPLARHNEQFF